The rows below give T cell receptor beta chains drawn from one sample of a study of identical twins. MiXCR, applied by TCRdb to the 5' RACE reads, yields one record per CDR3 protein. Of some 460,000 distinct CDR3 sequences in the sample, over 12% were seen once. The same sample was also used in a study of yellow fever vaccine responses in identical twins.

Input material: CD4+ T cells sorted from blood. Receptors were obtained from a young woman in good health. Each CDR3 is given with its conserved first and last residue. D genes are given only for firm matches. Only some rows state a clone size, as once, few, many or a class for expanded clones.

D	size	V	J	CDR3	DNA
NA	few	TRBV2	TRBJ2-2	CASSGVMRAGGELFF	TGTGCCAGCAGTGGGGTGATGAGGGCCGGCGGGGAGCTGTTTTTT
NA	few	TRBV2	TRBJ1-3	CASSEPGVYGNTIYF	TGTGCCAGCAGTGAACCCGGGGTTTATGGAAACACCATATATTTT
NA	many	TRBV2	TRBJ2-5	CASSEFFSAQAETQYF	TGTGCCAGCAGTGAATTTTTCTCTGCTCAGGCGGAGACCCAGTACTTC
NA	few	TRBV25-1	TRBJ2-5	CASSEFGGWQETQYF	TGTGCCAGCAGTGAATTCGGAGGGTGGCAAGAGACCCAGTACTTC
NA	many	TRBV25-1	TRBJ2-1	CASSLARGFYNEQFF	TGTGCCAGCAGCCTAGCAAGGGGCTTTTACAATGAGCAGTTCTTC
TRBD2	many	TRBV24-1	TRBJ2-1	CATSGTTSGDNEQFF	TGTGCCACCAGCGGTACGACTAGCGGGGACAATGAGCAGTTCTTC
TRBD2	NA	TRBV3-1	TRBJ2-1	CASSQSSGRGNEQFF	TGTGCCAGCAGCCAATCTAGCGGGAGAGGGAATGAGCAGTTCTTC
NA	few	TRBV4-2	TRBJ1-6	CASSQGTVQNNSPLHF	TGTGCCAGCAGCCAAGGGACTGTGCAGAATAATTCACCCCTCCACTTT
TRBD1	NA	TRBV6-2/TRBV6-3	TRBJ2-1	CASTLQGAHNNNEQFF	TGTGCCAGCACTTTGCAGGGGGCGCATAACAACAATGAGCAGTTCTTC
NA	few	TRBV3-1	TRBJ1-5	CASSQDSIGAEGPQHF	TGTGCCAGCAGCCAAGATAGTATCGGGGCTGAGGGGCCCCAGCATTTT
NA	few	TRBV28	TRBJ2-5	CASSLTTPETQYF	TGTGCCAGCAGTTTGACTACCCCCGAGACCCAGTACTTC